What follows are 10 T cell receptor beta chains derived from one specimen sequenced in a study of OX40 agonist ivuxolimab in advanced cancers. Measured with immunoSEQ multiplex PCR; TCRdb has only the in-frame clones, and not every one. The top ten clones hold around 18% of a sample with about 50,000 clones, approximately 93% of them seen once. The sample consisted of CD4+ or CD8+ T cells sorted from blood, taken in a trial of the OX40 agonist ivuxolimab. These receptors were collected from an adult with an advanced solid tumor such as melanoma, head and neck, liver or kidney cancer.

Written as DNA, the CDR3 is TGTGCCACCAGCAGAGTAGCGGGTAGGGCATCTGGCTACACCTTC. This codes for CATSRVAGRASGYTF. The chain has TRBV15 and TRBJ1-2; D is ambiguous. This CDR3 is 15 amino acids long. Trimming took 1 base from V and 7 from J, leaving 16 bases between them. Per the germline V gene, CDR1 is LNHNV and CDR2 is YYDKDF (reference sequence).

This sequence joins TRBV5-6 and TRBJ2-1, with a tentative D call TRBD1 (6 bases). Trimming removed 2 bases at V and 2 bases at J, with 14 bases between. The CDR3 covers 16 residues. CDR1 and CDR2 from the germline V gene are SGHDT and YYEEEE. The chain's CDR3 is CASSFGPGVTYNEQFF. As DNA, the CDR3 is TGTGCCAGCAGCTTCGGACCAGGGGTCACCTACAATGAGCAGTTCTTC.

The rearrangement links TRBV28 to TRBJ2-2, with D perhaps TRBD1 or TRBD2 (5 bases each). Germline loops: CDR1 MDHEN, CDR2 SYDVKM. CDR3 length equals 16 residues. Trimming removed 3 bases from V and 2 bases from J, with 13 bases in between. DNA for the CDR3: TGTGCCAGCAGTTTCGTTCCAGGGACCAACACCGGGGAGCTGTTTTTT. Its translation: CASSFVPGTNTGELFF.

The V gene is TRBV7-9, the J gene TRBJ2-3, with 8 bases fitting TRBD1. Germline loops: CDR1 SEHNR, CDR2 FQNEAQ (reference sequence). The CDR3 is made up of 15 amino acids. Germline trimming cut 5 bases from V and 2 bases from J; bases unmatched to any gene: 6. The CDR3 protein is CASSGGQGTTDTQYF. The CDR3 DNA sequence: TGTGCCAGCAGCGGAGGACAGGGTACCACAGATACGCAGTATTTT.

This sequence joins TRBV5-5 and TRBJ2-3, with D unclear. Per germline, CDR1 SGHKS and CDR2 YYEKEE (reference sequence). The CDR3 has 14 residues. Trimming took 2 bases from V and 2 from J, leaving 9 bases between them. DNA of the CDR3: TGTGCCAGCAGCTTAGAGCTCTACACAGATACGCAGTATTTT. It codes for CASSLELYTDTQYF.

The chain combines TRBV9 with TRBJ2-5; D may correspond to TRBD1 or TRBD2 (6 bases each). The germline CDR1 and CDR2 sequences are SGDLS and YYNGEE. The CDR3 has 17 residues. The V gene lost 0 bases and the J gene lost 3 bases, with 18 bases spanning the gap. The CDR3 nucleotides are TGTGCCAGCAGCGTAGAGGGGGGACTGGACGGAGAAGAGACCCAGTACTTC. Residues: CASSVEGGLDGEETQYF.

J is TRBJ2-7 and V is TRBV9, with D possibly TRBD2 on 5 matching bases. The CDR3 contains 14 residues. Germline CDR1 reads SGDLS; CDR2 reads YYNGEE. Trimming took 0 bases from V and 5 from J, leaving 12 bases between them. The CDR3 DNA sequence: TGTGCCAGCAGCGTAGAACCGGGGTCGAACGAGCAGTACTTC. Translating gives CASSVEPGSNEQYF.

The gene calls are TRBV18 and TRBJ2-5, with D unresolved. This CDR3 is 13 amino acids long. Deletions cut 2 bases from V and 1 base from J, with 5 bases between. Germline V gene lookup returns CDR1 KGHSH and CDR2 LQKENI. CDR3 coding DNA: TGTGCCAGCTCACCAGGCAGCCAAGAGACCCAGTACTTC. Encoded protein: CASSPGSQETQYF.

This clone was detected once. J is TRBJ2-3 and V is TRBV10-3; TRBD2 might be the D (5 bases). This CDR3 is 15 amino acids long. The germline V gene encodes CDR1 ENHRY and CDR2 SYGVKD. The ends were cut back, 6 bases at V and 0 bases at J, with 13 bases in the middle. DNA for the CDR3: TGTGCCATCAGCGACGGTGGGAGAAGCACAGATACGCAGTATTTT. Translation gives CAISDGGRSTDTQYF.

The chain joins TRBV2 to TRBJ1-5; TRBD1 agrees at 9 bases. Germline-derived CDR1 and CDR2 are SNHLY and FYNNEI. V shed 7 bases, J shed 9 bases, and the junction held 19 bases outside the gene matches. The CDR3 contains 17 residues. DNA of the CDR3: TGTGCCAGCACCTTTCACCTCCGGGACAGGGAGCAGGGGCCCCAGCATTTT. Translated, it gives CASTFHLRDREQGPQHF.